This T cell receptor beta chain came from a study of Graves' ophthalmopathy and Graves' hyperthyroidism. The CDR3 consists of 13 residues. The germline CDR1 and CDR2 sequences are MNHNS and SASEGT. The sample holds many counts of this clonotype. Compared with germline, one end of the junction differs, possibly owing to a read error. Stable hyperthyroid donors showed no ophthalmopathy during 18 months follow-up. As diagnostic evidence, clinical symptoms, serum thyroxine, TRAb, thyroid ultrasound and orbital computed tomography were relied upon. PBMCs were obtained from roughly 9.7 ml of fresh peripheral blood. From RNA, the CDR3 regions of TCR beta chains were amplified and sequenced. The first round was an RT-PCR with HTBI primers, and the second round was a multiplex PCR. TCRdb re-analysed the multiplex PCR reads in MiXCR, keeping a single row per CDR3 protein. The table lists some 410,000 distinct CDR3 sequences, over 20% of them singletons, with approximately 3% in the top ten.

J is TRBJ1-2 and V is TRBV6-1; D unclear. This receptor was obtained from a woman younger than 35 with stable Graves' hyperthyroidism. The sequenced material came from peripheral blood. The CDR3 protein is CASSPTYNYVYTF. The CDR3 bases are TGTGCCAGCAGCCCCACATATAACTATGTCTACACCTTC.